This T cell receptor beta chain was recorded in a study of blood T cell repertoires in COVID-19 (dated by TCRdb to the early 2020s). About the full investigation: The collaborator samples originated in the United States, Italy and Spain and spanned the acute and convalescent phases of COVID-19. Subjects who had been exposed to COVID-19, were actively infected with it, or had recovered from it provided the deeply sampled blood TCRbeta repertoires that made up the dataset. The sample metadata nearly always contained a de-identified subject ID, COVID-19 status, age in years and sex. Samples were obtained from the ongoing ImmuneRACE study (first 160 participants) and from over 1,000 subjects provided by 6 global collaborators. HLA class I and class II types, where available, came from metadata supplied by the sample provider rather than from assay-based typing. The repertoires were released in a freely available public database intended as a resource for research on the immune response to SARS-CoV-2. The prospective study material was composed of cDNA or gDNA derived from T cells, B-cell-depleted T cells, or PBMCs. The paper as a whole reports these results and caveats: The quantity of clinical and demographic metadata differed by source and by participant and was supplied without curation.

TCRbeta CDR3 regions were amplified from genomic DNA by means of the immunoSEQ Assay, a bias-controlled multiplex PCR. The study's own analysis went as follows. Nucleated cell counts per sample were estimated from amplification of reference gene primers within the assay. To quantify the absolute abundance of each unique TCRbeta CDR3 rearrangement, sequence reads were collapsed and filtered. For each sample, productive Simpson clonality was calculated as the square root of Simpson's diversity index across productive rearrangements. Here the immuneACCESS table is served through TCRdb, limited to in-frame sequences with V and J called. Missing clones are a known gap in these copies; in checked studies unresolved V genes cover under half, and the rest lacks a known reason. That table furnishes V, J and clone size, whereas the DNA furnished D and trimming. The sample includes about 97,000 clones, with more than 75% observed a single time. The top ten clonotypes cover roughly 14% of the sample.

The sample holds a few counts of this clone. Its recognized antigen is unknown. Qualities for individual bases were not recorded, and no much larger clone is one base off. V is clipped by 2 bases and J by 2 bases, and the sequence between their germline boundaries is 13 bases long. There are 16 amino acids in the CDR3, from cysteine to phenylalanine inclusive. The kept DNA is CDR3 alone, 48 bases in frame from the first base. The germline V gene encodes CDR1 MNHNS and CDR2 SASEGT. The collaborating institutions used their own protocols to collect whole blood in K2EDTA tubes. For TCRbeta analysis, collaborator samples were shipped as frozen whole blood, as isolated PBMCs, or as DNA extracted from either sample type.

The sequence is built from TRBV6-1 and TRBJ1-5, with TRBD1 perhaps the D gene, on 6 matching bases. The source of this sequence is a human donor in a cohort sampled during active COVID-19. The specimen was peripheral blood. The encoded CDR3 is CASSEFLGGGNQPQHF. The DNA is as follows: TGTGCCAGCAGTGAATTTCTAGGGGGTGGCAATCAGCCCCAGCATTTT.